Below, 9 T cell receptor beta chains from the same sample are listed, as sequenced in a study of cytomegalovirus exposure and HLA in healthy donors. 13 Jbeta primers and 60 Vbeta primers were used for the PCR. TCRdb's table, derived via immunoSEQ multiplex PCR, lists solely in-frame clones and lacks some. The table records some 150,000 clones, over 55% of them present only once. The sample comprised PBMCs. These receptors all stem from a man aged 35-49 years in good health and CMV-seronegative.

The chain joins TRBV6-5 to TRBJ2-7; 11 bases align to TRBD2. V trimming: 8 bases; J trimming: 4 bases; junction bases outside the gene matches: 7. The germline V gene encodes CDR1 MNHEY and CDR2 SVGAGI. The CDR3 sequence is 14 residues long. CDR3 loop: CASRATSGIYEQYF. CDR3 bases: TGTGCCAGCCGCGCGACTAGCGGGATTTACGAGCAGTACTTC.

The CDR3 DNA reads TGTGCCAGCAGCTTGGAGCGGCTAGCGGGGAAAGAGACCCAGTACTTC. Protein: CASSLERLAGKETQYF. The chain joins TRBV5-4 to TRBJ2-5, with 9 bases lining up with TRBD2. This CDR3 region has 16 residues. The V segment lost 0 bases and the J segment 3 bases; nucleotides outside the gene matches: 6. Germline V gene lookup returns CDR1 SGHNT and CDR2 YYREEE (reference sequence).

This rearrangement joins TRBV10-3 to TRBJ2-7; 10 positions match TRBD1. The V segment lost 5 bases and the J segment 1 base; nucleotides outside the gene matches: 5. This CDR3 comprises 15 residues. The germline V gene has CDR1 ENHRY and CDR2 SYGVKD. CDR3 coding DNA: TGTGCCATCAGTTCACCGGGACAGGGGTCCTACGAGCAGTACTTC. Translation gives CAISSPGQGSYEQYF.

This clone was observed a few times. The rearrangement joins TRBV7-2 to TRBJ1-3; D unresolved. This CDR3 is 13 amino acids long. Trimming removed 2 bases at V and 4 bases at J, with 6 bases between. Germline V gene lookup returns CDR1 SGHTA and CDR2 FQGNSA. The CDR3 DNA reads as TGTGCCAGCAGCTTATTCCAGGGAAACACCATATATTTT. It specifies CASSLFQGNTIYF.

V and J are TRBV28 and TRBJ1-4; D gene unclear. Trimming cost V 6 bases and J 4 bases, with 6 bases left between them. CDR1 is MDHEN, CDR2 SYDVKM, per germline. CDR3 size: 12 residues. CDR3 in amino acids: CASRRINEKLFF. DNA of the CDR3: TGTGCCAGCAGGCGGATTAATGAAAAACTGTTTTTT.

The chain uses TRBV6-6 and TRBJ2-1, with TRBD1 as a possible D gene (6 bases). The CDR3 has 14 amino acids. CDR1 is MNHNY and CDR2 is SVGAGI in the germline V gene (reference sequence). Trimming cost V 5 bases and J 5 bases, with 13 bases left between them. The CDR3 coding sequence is TGTGCCAGCAGTCCCCCGGACAGAGACAATGAGCAGTTCTTC. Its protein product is CASSPPDRDNEQFF.

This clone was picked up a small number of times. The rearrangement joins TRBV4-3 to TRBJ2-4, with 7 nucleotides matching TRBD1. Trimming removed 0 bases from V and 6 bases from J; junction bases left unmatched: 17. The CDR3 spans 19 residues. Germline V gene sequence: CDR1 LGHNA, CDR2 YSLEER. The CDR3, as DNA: TGCGCCAGCAGCCAAGATCGAGGACAGGCGGCTAACCTTTTAAACATTCAGTACTTC. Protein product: CASSQDRGQAANLLNIQYF.

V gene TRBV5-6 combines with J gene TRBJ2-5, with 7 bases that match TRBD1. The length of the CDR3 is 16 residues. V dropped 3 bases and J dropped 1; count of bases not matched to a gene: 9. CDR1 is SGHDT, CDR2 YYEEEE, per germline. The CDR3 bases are TGTGCCAGCAGCTCCCTATGGACAGGACTCCAAGAGACCCAGTACTTC. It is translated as CASSSLWTGLQETQYF.

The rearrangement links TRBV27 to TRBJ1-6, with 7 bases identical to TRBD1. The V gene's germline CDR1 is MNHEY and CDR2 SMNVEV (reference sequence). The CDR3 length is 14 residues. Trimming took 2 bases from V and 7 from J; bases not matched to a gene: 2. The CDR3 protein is CASSLTGANSPLHF. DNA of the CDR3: TGTGCCAGCAGTTTAACAGGGGCGAATTCACCCCTCCACTTT.